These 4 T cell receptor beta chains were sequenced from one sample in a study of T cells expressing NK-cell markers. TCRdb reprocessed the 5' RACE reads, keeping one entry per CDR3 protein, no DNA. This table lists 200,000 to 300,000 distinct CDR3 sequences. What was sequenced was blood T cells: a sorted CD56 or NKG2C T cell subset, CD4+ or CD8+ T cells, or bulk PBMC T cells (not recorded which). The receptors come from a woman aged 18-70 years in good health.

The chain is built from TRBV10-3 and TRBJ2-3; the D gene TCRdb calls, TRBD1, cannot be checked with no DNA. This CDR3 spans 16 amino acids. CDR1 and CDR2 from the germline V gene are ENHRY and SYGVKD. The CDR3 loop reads CAISESVGAGGDTQYF.

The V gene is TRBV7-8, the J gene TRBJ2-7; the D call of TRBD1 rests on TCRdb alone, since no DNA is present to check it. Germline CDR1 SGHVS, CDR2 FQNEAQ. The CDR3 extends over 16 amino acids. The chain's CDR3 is CASSLGGRGWTYEQYF.

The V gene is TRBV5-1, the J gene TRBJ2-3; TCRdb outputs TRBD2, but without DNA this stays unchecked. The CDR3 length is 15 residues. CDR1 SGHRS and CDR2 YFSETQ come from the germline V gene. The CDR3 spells CASSTSSFLVDTQYF.

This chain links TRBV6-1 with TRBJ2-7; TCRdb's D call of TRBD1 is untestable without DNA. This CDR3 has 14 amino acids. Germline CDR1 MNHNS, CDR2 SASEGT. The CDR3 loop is CASRGTGGSYEQYF.